These 24 T cell receptor beta chains were all obtained from the same sample, sequenced in a study of CD8 T cells in ankylosing spondylitis. Study-wide results and caveats: A motif in TCR beta, a set of several highly homologous variants, appeared characteristic of ankylosing spondylitis blood.

For these receptors, no antigen is known. TCRdb reanalysed the 5' RACE reads using MiXCR and keeps one entry per CDR3 protein. The sample carries a few hundred thousand distinct CDR3 sequences, about 13% recorded once. The sample consisted of blood, either unsorted or a sorted T cell fraction (not recorded which). These receptors were taken from a male donor with ankylosing spondylitis.

This clonotype was counted only a few times. The gene calls are TRBV20-1 and TRBJ1-2; TRBD1 matches at 9 bases. CDR1 and CDR2 (germline): DFQATT, SNEGSKA (reference sequence). The junction had 4 bases not matched to a gene; V was cut back by 3 bases and J by 5 bases. The CDR3 totals 13 residues. CDR3 bases: TGCAGTGCTAGGGGGACAGGGAGTTATGGCTACACCTTC. Protein: CSARGTGSYGYTF.

V is TRBV2 and J is TRBJ1-2; D gene ambiguous. CDR1 SNHLY and CDR2 FYNNEI come from the germline V gene. The CDR3 loop spans 14 amino acids. V was trimmed by 1 base and J by 3 bases, leaving 9 bases between them. The CDR3 loop is CASSEGTAYYGYTF. Here the CDR3 DNA reads TGTGCCAGCAGTGAAGGGACCGCCTACTATGGCTACACCTTC.

This clonotype has a handful of counts. The J gene is TRBJ2-7, the V gene TRBV29-1; no reliable D call. Trimming cost V 4 bases and J 7 bases, with 11 bases left between them. This CDR3 is built from 11 residues. Germline V gene sequence: CDR1 SQVTM, CDR2 ANQGSEA. CDR3 loop: CSVGVGREQYV. Written as DNA, the CDR3 is TGCAGCGTTGGGGTGGGCCGAGAGCAGTACGTC.

The rearrangement links TRBV3-1 to TRBJ2-7; D possibly uses TRBD1 or TRBD2 (5 bases each). The CDR3 has 17 residues. From germline, CDR1 is LGHDT and CDR2 YNNKEL (reference sequence). V lost 1 base, J lost 6 bases, and 22 bases lay in between. The CDR3 sequence: CASSQVPRDAFLGEQYV. CDR3 nucleotide sequence: TGTGCCAGCAGCCAAGTACCCCGGGACGCGTTTCTGGGCGAGCAGTACGTC.

This clonotype was counted ten times or more. J is TRBJ1-5 and V is TRBV7-2, with D uncertain. V lost 5 bases to trimming and J lost 6 bases, with 17 bases between them. Germline V gene data show CDR1 as SGHTA and CDR2 as FQGNSA. CDR3 size: 15 residues. CDR3 sequence: CASSPRTGAGQPQHF. CDR3 bases: TGTGCCAGCAGCCCGAGGACCGGAGCGGGTCAGCCCCAGCATTTT.

In this sample, this clonotype turned up a few times. V is TRBV5-6 and J is TRBJ2-1; 12 bases align to TRBD2. Germline V gene sequence: CDR1 SGHDT, CDR2 YYEEEE. V was pared by 1 base and J by 8 bases, with 7 bases of the junction left unmatched. The CDR3 is 16 amino acids. CDR3 bases: TGTGCCAGCAGCTTGACGGGGCTAGCGGGAGGGGATGAGCAGTTCTTC. Encoded protein: CASSLTGLAGGDEQFF.

The gene calls are TRBV20-1 and TRBJ2-5; TRBD1 or TRBD2 may be the D gene (5 bases each). V was cut by 6 bases and J by 4 bases, with 15 bases left in between. The CDR3 covers 13 residues. Germline V CDR1 and CDR2: DFQATT, SNEGSKA (reference sequence). The CDR3 spells CSAQSEGTETQYF. CDR3 sequence (DNA): TGCAGTGCCCAAAGCGAAGGGACAGAGACCCAGTACTTC.

The chain uses TRBV11-2 and TRBJ2-7; tentatively, D is TRBD2 (7 bases). This CDR3 comprises 13 residues. Germline V gene sequence: CDR1 SGHAT, CDR2 FQNNGV. Trimming took 4 bases from V and 2 from J, leaving 9 bases between them. The chain's CDR3 is CASSWGGPYEQYV. The CDR3 DNA follows: TGTGCCAGCAGCTGGGGGGGGCCCTACGAGCAGTACGTC.

This clonotype has ten or more counts. This chain connects TRBV7-2 to TRBJ2-3; the D gene is possibly TRBD2 (6 bases). CDR1 and CDR2 (germline): SGHTA, FQGNSA. The CDR3 contains 14 residues. V dropped 3 bases and J dropped 6 bases, with 13 bases sitting between them. The CDR3 here is CASSLLSGGDTQYF. CDR3 bases: TGTGCCAGCAGCTTGTTGTCCGGAGGGGATACGCAGTATTTT.

The sample holds a few counts of this clonotype. The chain couples TRBV5-6 to TRBJ1-6; 10 bases map to TRBD1. Germline-derived CDR1 and CDR2 are SGHDT and YYEEEE. This CDR3 comprises 14 residues. The V segment lost 4 bases and the J segment 10 bases; nucleotides outside the gene matches: 5. The CDR3 spells CASSVPGQGSPLHF. The CDR3 DNA reads as TGTGCCAGCAGCGTCCCGGGACAGGGGTCACCCCTCCACTTT.

This clonotype was detected only a few times. The V call is TRBV5-1, the J call TRBJ2-1; 9 positions agree with TRBD1. Germline V gives CDR1 SGHRS, CDR2 YFSETQ. The CDR3 has 14 residues. Trimming took 4 bases from V and 9 from J; bases not matched to a gene: 8. The CDR3 protein is CASSAIQGAVEQFF. The CDR3 DNA reads TGCGCCAGCAGCGCTATACAGGGGGCGGTTGAGCAGTTCTTC.

In its sample, this clonotype was seen a few times. This rearrangement joins TRBV18 to TRBJ2-7; 10 bases fit TRBD1. The ends lost 2 bases at V and 3 bases at J; junction bases unmatched: 1. This CDR3 contains 14 residues. Germline V lookup: CDR1 KGHSH, CDR2 LQKENI. The CDR3 nucleotides read TGTGCCAGCTCACCAGGGACAGGGGTCTACGAGCAGTACTTC. Translated, it gives CASSPGTGVYEQYF.

This clonotype has a handful of counts. The chain combines TRBV7-2 with TRBJ2-1; D unresolved. The germline gives CDR1 SGHTA, CDR2 FQGNSA. The CDR3 extends over 11 amino acids. Trimming took 5 bases from V and 8 from J, leaving 7 bases between them. The chain's CDR3 is CASSLMDEQFF. The CDR3 DNA is TGTGCCAGCAGCCTGATGGATGAGCAGTTCTTC.

This clonotype was seen many times. V usage is TRBV5-5 and J usage is TRBJ2-1; 9 bases match TRBD2. Trimming cost V 2 bases and J 5 bases; bases outside gene matches: 5. In germline, CDR1 is SGHKS, CDR2 YYEKEE (reference sequence). This CDR3 is built from 15 residues. This CDR3 is CASSFPAGGHNEQFF. The CDR3, as DNA: TGTGCCAGCAGCTTCCCAGCGGGAGGACACAATGAGCAGTTCTTC. Full variable domain (remainder filled in from reference TRBV5-5 and TRBJ2-1): DAGVTQSPTHLIKTRGQQVTLRCSPISGHKSVSWYQQVLGQGPQFIFQYYEKEERGRGNFPDRFSARQFPNYSSELNVNALLLGDSALYLCASSFPAGGHNEQFFGPGTRLTVL.

In its sample, this clonotype was seen a few times. The V gene is TRBV5-1, the J gene TRBJ2-2; D unresolved. V lost 4 bases and J lost 4, with 14 bases in between. The germline CDR1 and CDR2 sequences are SGHRS and YFSETQ. The CDR3 covers 15 residues. CDR3 amino acids: CASSTPQRVTGELFF. CDR3 DNA sequence: TGCGCCAGCAGCACCCCACAGAGAGTCACCGGGGAGCTGTTTTTT. The variable domain in full, completed from reference TRBV5-1 and TRBJ2-2, reads KAGVTQTPRYLIKTRGQQVTLSCSPISGHRSVSWYQQTPGQGLQFLFEYFSETQRNKGNFPGRFSGRQFSNSRSEMNVSTLELGDSALYLCASSTPQRVTGELFFGEGSRLTVL.

This clonotype was counted at least ten times. The chain is built from TRBV20-1 and TRBJ2-3; perhaps TRBD1 as D (5 bases). This CDR3 contains 15 residues. Trimming left V 6 bases short and J 2 bases short, with 18 bases between. The germline CDR1 and CDR2 sequences are DFQATT and SNEGSKA (reference sequence). The CDR3 is CSAVRAGRYTDTQYF. CDR3 bases: TGCAGTGCGGTTCGAGCAGGGCGATACACAGATACGCAGTATTTT.

This clonotype appeared a few times. The chain is built from TRBV20-1 and TRBJ2-1; tentatively, D is TRBD2 (7 bases). CDR1 is DFQATT and CDR2 is SNEGSKA in the germline V gene (reference sequence). V shed 2 bases and J shed 5 bases, with 16 bases lying between them. The CDR3 has 15 residues. Here the CDR3 DNA reads TGCAGTGCTAGATCGGGCGGGGGCGAGGACAATGAGCAGTTCTTC. Its protein product is CSARSGGGEDNEQFF.

This clonotype showed up just a few times. The genes are TRBV6-2 or TRBV6-3 and TRBJ1-3; a weak D match, TRBD1 (5 bases). Germline loops: CDR1 MNHEY, CDR2 SVGEGT. The V gene lost 0 bases and the J gene lost 2 bases, with 11 bases spanning the gap. The CDR3 runs to 16 residues. The DNA for the CDR3 is TGTGCCAGCAGTTACTCCCGGGACCGACCTGGAAACACCATATATTTT. Translation gives CASSYSRDRPGNTIYF.

This chain uses TRBV20-1 with TRBJ1-6, with D perhaps matching TRBD1 (6 bases). CDR1 and CDR2 from the germline V gene are DFQATT and SNEGSKA (reference sequence). V dropped 0 bases and J dropped 7 bases, with 10 bases sitting between them. The CDR3 is made up of 14 amino acids. The CDR3: CSARERGRNSPLHF. CDR3 nucleotide sequence: TGCAGTGCTAGAGAGCGGGGGCGCAATTCACCCCTCCACTTT.

The rearrangement joins TRBV5-1 to TRBJ2-2, with TRBD1 as a possible D gene (6 bases). With 0 bases removed from V and 6 bases from J, the gap between germline ends came to 12 bases. Germline-derived CDR1 and CDR2 are SGHRS and YFSETQ. The CDR3 is 15 amino acids. The CDR3 sequence: CASSLETGFPGELFF. CDR3 coding DNA: TGCGCCAGCAGCTTGGAAACAGGGTTCCCCGGGGAGCTGTTTTTT.

This clonotype was seen a handful of times. This chain links TRBV7-6 with TRBJ2-3, with 7 bases matching TRBD1. The V gene end was trimmed by 7 bases and the J gene end by 2 bases; junction bases not matched to a gene: 12. Per germline, CDR1 SGHVS and CDR2 FNYEAQ. The CDR3 runs to 16 residues. The CDR3: CASNPGTVGPTDTQYF. CDR3 coding DNA: TGTGCCAGCAACCCCGGGACAGTTGGTCCCACAGATACGCAGTATTTT.

The chain uses TRBV21-1 and TRBJ1-6; the D call of TRBD1 is as the table states it, not checked on the DNA. TRBV21-1 counts as a pseudogene. The CDR3 consists of 18 residues. The CDR3 DNA reads TGTGCCAGCAGCAAATCCCCGACAGGGGGCCTTTCTAATTCACCCCTCCACTTT. Protein: CASSKSPTGGLSNSPLHF.

The chain is built from TRBV19 and TRBJ2-1; 10 nucleotides line up with TRBD2. Trimming took 4 bases from V and 5 from J; bases not matched to a gene: 5. The CDR3 is 15 amino acids. Per the germline V gene, CDR1 is LNHDA and CDR2 is SQIVND (reference sequence). The CDR3 DNA reads as TGTGCCAGTAGTACCCCGGGACTAGCGCACAATGAGCAGTTCTTC. This codes for CASSTPGLAHNEQFF.

J is TRBJ2-5 and V is TRBV7-2, with 9 bases fitting TRBD1. CDR3 length: 15 residues. Looked up from germline, CDR1 is SGHTA and CDR2 is FQGNSA. J gave up 4 bases and V 5 bases, and 8 bases lay outside the gene matches. The DNA for the CDR3 is TGTGCCAGCAGCAGAAAACAGGGGGCGGGAGAGACCCAGTACTTC. Residues: CASSRKQGAGETQYF.